The source of this T cell receptor beta chain is a study of T cells in Graves' hyperthyroidism and ophthalmopathy. Study-wide points: Stable hyperthyroidism was separated from ophthalmopathy by a model based on 13 V-J features. Median prediction lead before ophthalmopathy onset was 5 to 7.5 months with the model.

Exclusion followed for patients with uncontrolled infection, other autoimmune disease, pregnancy or lactation. The CDR3 runs to 16 residues. Per the germline V gene, CDR1 is SGHVS and CDR2 is FQNEAQ. This clonotype showed up many times. Its specificity is not known. The junction shows a germline mismatch at one end, possibly a read error. What was amplified from RNA transcripts were TCR beta CDR3 regions. In the first-round RT-PCR of the TCR CDR3, the HTBI primer set was used. TCRdb itself ran the multiplex PCR reads through MiXCR, one entry per CDR3 protein. Of 500,000 to 600,000 distinct CDR3 sequences listed, 46% are singletons.

This rearrangement joins TRBV7-8 to TRBJ2-2; 7 bases are shared with TRBD1. The source is an adult woman with Graves' disease, either hyperthyroidism or ophthalmopathy (not recorded which). The sample taken for sequencing was peripheral blood or thyroid tissue (not recorded which). CDR3 amino acids: CASRRGGAGGAGELFF. CDR3 nucleotides: TGTGCCAGCAGGCGAGGGGGCGCAGGCGGCGCCGGGGAACTGTTTTTT.